This entry describes one T cell receptor beta chain. This receptor's antigen is unknown. Base-call qualities are not available, and no considerably larger clone is one nucleotide away. This sample is drawn from a study of lymphopenia after photon versus proton radiotherapy (dated by TCRdb to between 2017 and 2020). As for the study more broadly: The study compared the immunological effects of photon versus proton radiation therapy in patients with gastrointestinal tumors who developed high-grade lymphopenia. The cohort comprised about 22 patients with gastrointestinal tumors who received either photon or proton therapy and then developed lymphopenia. The goal of the study was to characterize the differences between the two radiation modalities in how they affect the immune system. Overall results and qualifications from the work: The authors looked at the survival association only in patients who died, and they framed better survival with proton therapy as a possibility rather than a demonstrated result. During treatment, patients who received photon therapy lost naive T cells and TCR diversity and gained effector/memory populations, whereas patients who received proton therapy remained relatively stable. Among patients across the cohort who died, overall survival time showed an inverse correlation with a larger post-nadir drop in TCR diversity. After the lymphocyte count nadir, oligoclonal expansion, especially of CD8+ Temra cells, was observed in photon-treated repertoires, and the drop in diversity was driven by this expansion.

Library preparation was by the immunoSEQ multiplex PCR assay. T cell repertoires were profiled by deep sequencing of rearranged TCR beta loci, alongside multiparametric flow cytometry. Sourced from immuneACCESS, this table was stored by TCRdb with only in-frame sequences that have V and J called. A share of the clones is absent; for the studies checked, an unresolved V gene accounts for under half, and the remainder has no known explanation. The sample yields 15,000 to 20,000 clones; 92% were counted once. Over 1.5% of the sample goes to the ten largest clones. The CDR3 holds 15 amino acids from the cysteine to the phenylalanine. CDR3 DNA only is kept here, 45 bases in frame from base 1. CDR1 GTSNPN and CDR2 SVGIG are derived from the germline V gene (reference sequence). V has 0 bases trimmed and J has 10 bases trimmed; junction bases matching no gene number 7.

The TCR originated in a woman aged 40 to 49 with cholangiocarcinoma. This chain joins TRBV30 to TRBJ1-6; 9 central bases correspond to TRBD1. Sequencing was performed on peripheral blood, taken from a patient treated with photon-based radiotherapy. The CDR3 amino acid sequence is: CAWSVSGQGSSPLHF. The DNA sequence follows: TGTGCCTGGAGTGTATCTGGACAGGGGTCCTCACCCCTCCACTTT.